These T cell receptor beta chains were read from a single sample in a study of T cell responses to AZD1222 COVID-19 vaccine. Here immunoSEQ multiplex PCR was the method, and the copy in TCRdb shows in-frame clones only, minus some. The repertoire holds some 140,000 clones, with approximately 92% as singletons. The sample was peripheral blood, taken 28 days after the second AZD1222 dose. All receptors come from an adult who received the AZD1222 COVID-19 vaccine. The CDR3 runs from the conserved cysteine through the conserved F or W. A D gene is named only where the DNA matches it firmly. A row's size may be missing; if present it is once, few, many or a size class.

>TRBV7-9|TRBJ2-5|-|16|-
TGTGCCAGCAGCTCCTCGGCGGGTGGATCTCAAGAGACCCAGTACTTC
CASSSSAGGSQETQYF
>TRBV18|TRBJ1-5|-|17|-
TGTGCCAGCTCACCTCAACCCATGGGGGGAGGCGGTCAGCCCCAGCATTTT
CASSPQPMGGGGQPQHF
>TRBV19|TRBJ1-5|-|13|-
TGTGCCAGTAGTGCCGGCCTATGGCAGCCCCAGCATTTT
CASSAGLWQPQHF
>TRBV5-1|TRBJ2-7|-|15|TRBD1
TGCGCCAGCAGCCCGGGGGACAGGGCGCGGTACGAGCAGTACTTC
CASSPGDRARYEQYF
>TRBV29-1|TRBJ2-3|-|13|-
TGCAGCGCCGAGGATCGGGGTACAGATACGCAGTATTTT
CSAEDRGTDTQYF
>TRBV11-3|TRBJ1-4|-|18|-
TGTGCCAGCAGCTTCGCACACGGGACCACATCAACTAATGAAAAACTGTTTTTT
CASSFAHGTTSTNEKLFF
>TRBV12-3/TRBV12-4|TRBJ2-7|-|11|-
TGTGCCAGCAGCCGGCGGAACGAGCAGTACTTC
CASSRRNEQYF
>TRBV6-2/TRBV6-3|TRBJ1-1|-|14|-
TGTGCCAGCAGTTACTCAACGAGGTTCACTGAAGCTTTCTTT
CASSYSTRFTEAFF
>TRBV27|TRBJ1-5|-|14|-
TGTGCCAGCAGTCAACTCCGAGGGAACCAGCCCCAGCATTTT
CASSQLRGNQPQHF
>TRBV30|TRBJ1-2|-|12|-
TGTGCCTGGTCCTTAACACCCGGTGGCTACACCTTC
CAWSLTPGGYTF
>TRBV6-1|TRBJ1-5|-|13|-
TGTGCCAGCAGTGAAAGGGGCAATCAGCCCCAGCATTTT
CASSERGNQPQHF
>TRBV14|TRBJ1-5|-|13|-
TGTGCCAGCAGCCAGGTGGGCGGTCAGCCCCAGCATTTT
CASSQVGGQPQHF
>TRBV11-3|TRBJ2-7|-|13|-
TGTGCCACATCAGGAGTCCATCACTACGAGCAGTACTTC
CATSGVHHYEQYF
>TRBV2|TRBJ2-7|-|15|TRBD1
TGTGCCAGCAGTGATCCACAGGGACAGGGGAACGAGCAGTACTTC
CASSDPQGQGNEQYF
>TRBV7-2|TRBJ1-1|-|16|-
TGTGCCAGCAGCTTAGTGTCCAGGGTACGGGACACTGAAGCTTTCTTT
CASSLVSRVRDTEAFF
>TRBV9|TRBJ1-3|once|19|TRBD1
TGTGCCAGCAGCGTAGAACCCCCAGGACAGGGGGCAATGGGGAACACCATATATTTT
CASSVEPPGQGAMGNTIYF
>TRBV28|TRBJ2-7|-|12|TRBD1
TGTGCCAGCGGACAGGGGGGCGACGAGCAGTACTTC
CASGQGGDEQYF
>TRBV6-4|TRBJ1-1|once|13|-
TGTGCCAGCAGTGCGGGGGTGAACACTGAAGCTTTCTTT
CASSAGVNTEAFF
>TRBV14|TRBJ1-6|-|17|-
TGTGCCAGCAGCCAACAGGCCCCGGGACACACGGATTCACCCCTCCACTTT
CASSQQAPGHTDSPLHF
>TRBV27|TRBJ2-3|-|16|TRBD2
TGTGCCAGCAGTTTAACTCGAGCGGGGGGTAAAGATACGCAGTATTTT
CASSLTRAGGKDTQYF
>TRBV6-5|TRBJ2-5|-|13|TRBD1
TGTGCCAGCAGACCGGGACAGCAAGAGACCCAGTACTTC
CASRPGQQETQYF
>TRBV10-3|TRBJ2-4|-|15|-
TGTGCCACCCAAGCGAGGAACCTAGCCAAAAACATTCAGTACTTC
CATQARNLAKNIQYF
>TRBV6-5|TRBJ2-1|-|14|TRBD1
TGTGCCAGCAAGGGGGCACCCACCCACAATGAGCAGTTCTTC
CASKGAPTHNEQFF
>TRBV5-4|TRBJ1-2|-|12|-
TGTGCCAGCAGCTTAGACCGATATGGCTACACCTTC
CASSLDRYGYTF
>TRBV21-1|TRBJ1-2|few|13|-
TGTGCCAGCAGCAAAGATCGTGGTGAAGGCTACACCTTC
CASSKDRGEGYTF
>TRBV9|TRBJ1-5|-|15|-
TGTGCCAGCAGCGTAGGGGCGGGGCGTAATCAGCCCCAGCATTTT
CASSVGAGRNQPQHF
>TRBV2|TRBJ2-2|-|15|-
TGTGCCAGCAGCGGAGGGGTAGTAAACACCGGGGAGCTGTTTTTT
CASSGGVVNTGELFF
>TRBV29-1|TRBJ1-2|-|15|-
TGCAGCGTTGAAGCCCCCAAGTCCCATATATACGGCTACACCTTC
CSVEAPKSHIYGYTF
>TRBV1|TRBJ1-1|-|13|-
TGCACCAGCAGCCAACAAAGTGAGGCTGAAGCTTTCTTT
CTSSQQSEAEAFF
>TRBV13|TRBJ2-1|few|18|TRBD2
TGTGCCAGCAGCTTAGCGTTCGAGCGGGGGTCGATTTACAATGAGCAGTTCTTC
CASSLAFERGSIYNEQFF
>TRBV7-9|TRBJ2-5|-|15|-
TGTGCGAGCTCCGGAGGGGCGTTTTATGCAGAGACCCAGTACTTC
CASSGGAFYAETQYF
>TRBV5-6|TRBJ1-1|once|16|TRBD1
TGTGCCAGCAGCTTGCCAGGGGGCGGCAGAAACACTGAAGCTTTCTTT
CASSLPGGGRNTEAFF
>TRBV5-1|TRBJ1-1|-|12|-
TGCGCCAGCAGCTTGGCAAACACTGAAGCTTTCTTT
CASSLANTEAFF
>TRBV12-3/TRBV12-4|TRBJ1-2|-|13|-
TGTGCCAGCACTCTCATGGGTGACGCTGGCTACACCTTC
CASTLMGDAGYTF
>TRBV7-2|TRBJ1-2|-|13|-
TGTGCCAGCAGCTTAGTACAGGCCTATGGCTACACCTTC
CASSLVQAYGYTF
>TRBV7-2|TRBJ2-7|-|15|TRBD2
TGTGCCAGCAGCTTAATCAGCGGGGTTACCTACGAGCAGTACTTC
CASSLISGVTYEQYF
>TRBV19|TRBJ2-1|-|19|-
TGTGCCAGTAGTAGGGCAGGGCGCTCCTTTAGCAGCTCCTACAATGAGCAGTTCTTC
CASSRAGRSFSSSYNEQFF
>TRBV18|TRBJ1-2|-|16|-
TGTGCCAGCTCCCGAAACAGCGTTAGCCTTATCGATGGCTACACCTTC
CASSRNSVSLIDGYTF
>TRBV28|TRBJ1-6|-|14|-
TGTGCCAGCAGTTTGGCCTCAAATAATTCACCCCTCCACTTT
CASSLASNNSPLHF
>TRBV30|TRBJ1-1|once|13|-
TGTGCCTGGAGTTTTGCGGGAGGCACTGAAGCTTTCTTT
CAWSFAGGTEAFF
>TRBV4-1|TRBJ2-1|-|17|TRBD2
TGCGCCAGCAGCCTGCAGGGCCTAGCGGGTTCTTACAATGAGCAGTTCTTC
CASSLQGLAGSYNEQFF
>TRBV12-3/TRBV12-4|TRBJ1-1|-|13|-
TGTGCCAGCAGTTTAACAGAAAACACTGAAGCTTTCTTT
CASSLTENTEAFF
>TRBV29-1|TRBJ2-5|-|14|-
TGCAGCGTTGAATGGGCCGGGGACCCAGAGACCCAGTACTTC
CSVEWAGDPETQYF
>TRBV6-2/TRBV6-3|TRBJ1-6|-|13|-
TGTGCCAGCAGTTATGGGGTGGTTTCACCCCTCCACTTT
CASSYGVVSPLHF
>TRBV5-1|TRBJ2-5|-|12|-
TGCGCCAGCAGCCGTTACCAAGAGACCCAGTACTTC
CASSRYQETQYF
>TRBV28|TRBJ1-1|-|13|-
TGTGCCACCGATCATGGGCTGAACACTGAAGCTTTCTTT
CATDHGLNTEAFF
>TRBV10-3|TRBJ1-1|-|13|TRBD1
TGTGCCACCGGACAGGGGTGGAACACTGAAGCTTTCTTT
CATGQGWNTEAFF
>TRBV14|TRBJ1-1|-|13|-
TGTGCCAGCAGCCAATGGGGGTACGCTGAAGCTTTCTTT
CASSQWGYAEAFF
>TRBV6-5|TRBJ2-1|once|12|-
TGTGCCAGCAGGGGCCCCGAGGATGAGCAGTTCTTC
CASRGPEDEQFF
>TRBV5-1|TRBJ2-1|-|16|-
TGCGCCAGCAGCTGGATGACAGCCGGGTCCTACAATGAGCAGTTCTTC
CASSWMTAGSYNEQFF
>TRBV28|TRBJ2-7|-|19|TRBD2
TGTGCCAGCAGTTTTGCGGATTCAAGCGGGGGAAGTTTGGACTACGAGCAGTACTTC
CASSFADSSGGSLDYEQYF
>TRBV28|TRBJ2-2|-|16|-
TGTGCCAGCAGTTTAACGGCAGCCCCGAACACCGGGGAGCTGTTTTTT
CASSLTAAPNTGELFF
>TRBV5-1|TRBJ2-3|-|16|TRBD2
TGCGCCAGCAGCTTGCGACTAGCGGGAAGCACAGATACGCAGTATTTT
CASSLRLAGSTDTQYF
>TRBV27|TRBJ1-1|-|15|-
TGTGCCAGCTATCGACTAGGCAGGGGAGACACTGAAGCTTTCTTT
CASYRLGRGDTEAFF
>TRBV10-3|TRBJ2-1|-|16|TRBD2
TGTGCCATCAATGGTACTAGCGGGGAAAAATACAATGAGCAGTTCTTC
CAINGTSGEKYNEQFF